One sample yielded the 3 T cell receptor beta chains listed below, sequenced in a study of blood T cell repertoires in COVID-19 (dated by TCRdb to about 2020). The library relied on the immunoSEQ multiplex PCR assay. Not all clones reach the TCRdb copy of this immuneACCESS table, which keeps in-frame sequences only. Checked studies attribute under half of the gap to unresolved V genes and leave the rest unexplained. The sample contains 400,000 to 500,000 clones, roughly 90% of them found a single time. The ten largest clones represent about 1.5% of the sample. The sample was PBMCs or T cells enriched from blood (not recorded which). The receptors here all came from a woman aged 18-29 years who had been exposed to COVID-19.

The chain employs TRBV18 and TRBJ2-5; D unresolved. Trimming took 2 bases from V and 4 from J, leaving 8 bases between them. The CDR3 sequence is 13 residues long. CDR1 is KGHSH and CDR2 is LQKENI in the germline V gene. The CDR3 protein is CASSPNGRETQYF. The CDR3 coding sequence is TGTGCCAGCTCACCAAACGGTAGAGAGACCCAGTACTTC. Looking up the rest from reference TRBV18 and TRBJ2-5 gives the full variable domain: NAGVMQNPRHLVRRRGQEARLRCSPMKGHSHVYWYRQLPEEGLKFMVYLQKENIIDESGMPKERFSAEFPKEGPSILRIQQVVRGDSAAYFCASSPNGRETQYFGPGTRLLVL.

This clone was seen only once. The same CDR3 also results from other DNA sequences found in this sample. The chain joins TRBV18 to TRBJ2-7; TRBD1 might be the D (7 bases). Germline values: CDR1 KGHSH, CDR2 LQKENI. V was cut by 3 bases and J by 4 bases, with 10 bases left in between. The length of the CDR3 is 13 residues. The CDR3 spells CASSPAGGYEQYF. In DNA form, the CDR3 reads TGTGCCAGCTCACCCGCAGGGGGGTACGAGCAGTACTTC. Variable domain in full (rest from reference TRBV18 and TRBJ2-7): NAGVMQNPRHLVRRRGQEARLRCSPMKGHSHVYWYRQLPEEGLKFMVYLQKENIIDESGMPKERFSAEFPKEGPSILRIQQVVRGDSAAYFCASSPAGGYEQYFGPGTRLTVT.

V gene TRBV14 combines with J gene TRBJ2-5, with 11 bases that match TRBD2. This CDR3 has 17 residues. The germline V gene encodes CDR1 SGHDN and CDR2 FVKESK. V trimming: 4 bases; J trimming: 6 bases; junction bases outside the gene matches: 13. The CDR3 DNA follows: TGTGCCAGCAGCCCAGGGCGGGCTAGCGGGAGGCTACAGACCCAGTACTTC. It specifies CASSPGRASGRLQTQYF.